The clone carrying this TCR beta chain turned up a few times. The data stem from a study of blood T cell repertoires in COVID-19. Overall study: Italy, Spain and the United States were the sources of the convalescent and acute COVID-19 samples. Sample material is recorded as cDNA or gDNA derived from T cells, B-cell-depleted T cells, or PBMCs.

V was cut by 0 bases and J by 3 bases, with 6 bases left in between. The CDR3 extends over 14 amino acids. Germline V gives CDR1 KGHSH, CDR2 LQKENI. Methods used by the authors: The authors estimated nucleated cell counts from reference gene primer amplification. Measured with immunoSEQ multiplex PCR; TCRdb has only the in-frame clones, and not every one. V, J and clone size reflect that table, while D and trimming were determined from the DNA. The table lists 95,000 to 150,000 clones, roughly 77% of them singletons. This receptor was identified in a man in his 60s with active or convalescent COVID-19. The sequenced material came from peripheral blood. J is TRBJ2-1 and V is TRBV18, with a tentative D call TRBD1 (6 bases). CDR3 residues: CASSPPQGYNEQFF. The CDR3 DNA sequence: TGTGCCAGCTCACCACCACAGGGCTACAATGAGCAGTTCTTC.